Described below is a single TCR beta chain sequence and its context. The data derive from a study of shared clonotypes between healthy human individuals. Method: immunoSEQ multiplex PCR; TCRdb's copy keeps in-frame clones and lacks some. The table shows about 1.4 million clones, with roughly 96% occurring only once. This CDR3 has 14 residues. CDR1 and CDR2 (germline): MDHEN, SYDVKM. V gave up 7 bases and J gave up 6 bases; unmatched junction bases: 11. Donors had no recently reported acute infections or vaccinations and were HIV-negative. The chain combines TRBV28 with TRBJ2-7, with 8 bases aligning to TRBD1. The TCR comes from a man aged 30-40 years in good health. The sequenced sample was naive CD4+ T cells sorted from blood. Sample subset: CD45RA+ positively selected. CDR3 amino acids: CASTVGTGGSEQYF. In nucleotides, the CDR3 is TGTGCCAGCACCGTAGGGACAGGCGGCTCCGAGCAGTACTTC.